The clone carrying this T cell receptor (beta chain) has a count of ten or more. The target antigen is unknown. MiXCR, applied by TCRdb to the 5' RACE reads, yields one record per CDR3 protein. Of roughly 75,000 distinct CDR3 sequences in the sample, about 11% were seen once. Germline lookup yields CDR1 MNHEY and CDR2 SVGAGI. V lost 6 bases to trimming and J lost 0 bases, with 6 bases between them. The CDR3 length is 14 residues. This entry belongs to a study of early T cells in non-severe SARS-CoV-2 infection. Background on the study: Chains were not paired, and sequencing was done on bulk RNA from unsorted whole blood.

Broader study findings: Private and CD4 specificities were missed by VDJdb matching, skewed to anti-spike CD8.

The rearrangement links TRBV6-5 to TRBJ1-6; TRBD1 is a possible D gene (6 bases). The sequenced sample consisted of whole blood. This TCR came from an adult who was a healthcare worker with PCR-confirmed SARS-CoV-2 infection or an uninfected control (not recorded which). The CDR3 loop is CASRGASYNSPLHF. The CDR3 coding sequence is TGTGCCAGCAGGGGGGCCTCCTATAATTCACCCCTCCACTTT.